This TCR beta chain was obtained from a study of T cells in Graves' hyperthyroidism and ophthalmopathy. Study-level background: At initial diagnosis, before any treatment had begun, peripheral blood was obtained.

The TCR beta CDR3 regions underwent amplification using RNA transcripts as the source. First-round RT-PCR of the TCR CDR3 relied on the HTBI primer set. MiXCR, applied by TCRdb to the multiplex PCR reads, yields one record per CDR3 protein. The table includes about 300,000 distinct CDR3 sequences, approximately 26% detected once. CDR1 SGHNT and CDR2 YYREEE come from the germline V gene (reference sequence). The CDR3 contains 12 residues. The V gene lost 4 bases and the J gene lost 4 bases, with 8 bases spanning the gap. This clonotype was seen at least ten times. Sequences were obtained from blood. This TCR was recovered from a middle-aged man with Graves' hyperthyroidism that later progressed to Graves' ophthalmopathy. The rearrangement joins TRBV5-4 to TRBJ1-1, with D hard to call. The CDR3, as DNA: TGTGCCAGCAGCACCGACTCCACTGAAGCTTTCTTT. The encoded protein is CASSTDSTEAFF. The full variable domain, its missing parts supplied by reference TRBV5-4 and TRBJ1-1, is ETGVTQSPTHLIKTRGQQVTLRCSSQSGHNTVSWYQQALGQGPQFIFQYYREEENGRGNFPPRFSGLQFPNYSSELNVNALELDDSALYLCASSTDSTEAFFGQGTRLTVV.